Listed below are T cell receptor beta chains from one sample, sequenced in a study of blood T cells in healthy people across ages. TCRdb re-called the 5' RACE reads with MiXCR, one entry per CDR3 protein. The table shows some 1,800,000 distinct CDR3 sequences, with about two fifths occurring only once. The sequenced sample was blood. All receptors derive from a human donor in good health. CDR3s include the opening cysteine and the closing phenylalanine or tryptophan. The D gene is left open where the match is weak. Only some rows state a clone size, as once, few, many or a class for expanded clones.

V gene	D gene	J gene	clone size	CDR3 DNA	CDR3 protein
TRBV24-1	NA	TRBJ1-5	few	TGTGCCACCACGGACGGCGGCAATCAGCCCCAGCATTTT	CATTDGGNQPQHF
TRBV20-1	TRBD1	TRBJ1-6	few	TGCAGTGCTCACCGGGACAGGTCAAGATCACCCCTCCACTTT	CSAHRDRSRSPLHF
TRBV10-3	NA	TRBJ2-1	few	TGTGCCATCAGTGAGTCGGTAGGGTTCAATGAGCAGTTCTTC	CAISESVGFNEQFF
TRBV29-1	NA	TRBJ2-5	few	TGCAGCGTTGGTTTTGGCGGAACCCCGGAGCAGTACTTC	CSVGFGGTPEQYF
TRBV7-9	NA	TRBJ2-7	NA	TGTGCCAGCAGCTTATGGGGGAGTGAAAGCTCCTACGAGCAGTACTTC	CASSLWGSESSYEQYF
TRBV20-1	NA	TRBJ1-2	NA	TGCAGTGCTAGAGTGGCAGGGACGGGCTACACCTTC	CSARVAGTGYTF
TRBV12-3/TRBV12-4	NA	TRBJ2-4	few	TGTGCCAGCAGTTTAGGCCCGGCGATCAAAAACATTCAGTACTTC	CASSLGPAIKNIQYF
TRBV11-3	TRBD2	TRBJ2-5	NA	TGTGCCAGCAGGTCTACTAGCGGCGCAGAGACCCAGTACTTC	CASRSTSGAETQYF
TRBV9	TRBD2	TRBJ2-7	few	TGTGCCAGCAGTCATAGCGGGGGGCCCTCCTACGAGCAGTACTTC	CASSHSGGPSYEQYF
TRBV7-2	NA	TRBJ2-3	NA	TGTGCCAGCAGTCCCATGACCAACACAGATACGCAGTATTTT	CASSPMTNTDTQYF
TRBV7-2	NA	TRBJ1-6	few	TGTGCCAGCAGCCTTATTCAGGGTGGAAATTCACCCCTCCACTTT	CASSLIQGGNSPLHF
TRBV5-1	NA	TRBJ2-7	many	TGCGCCAGCAGCTACGGGGATACCTACGAGCAGTACTTC	CASSYGDTYEQYF
TRBV5-6	NA	TRBJ1-1	NA	TGTGCCAGCAGCCCCGGATGGCAGCTGAACACTGAAGCTTTCTTT	CASSPGWQLNTEAFF
TRBV6-1	TRBD1	TRBJ1-2	NA	TGTGCCAGCGGTGAGGGACAGGGGTCTGGCTACACCTTC	CASGEGQGSGYTF